This record concerns one T cell receptor beta chain sequence. Its specific antigen is unknown. No clone much larger than this one lies a single base away; base qualities are absent. The germline V gene yields SNHLY for CDR1 and FYNNEI for CDR2. The CDR3 covers 17 residues, taking in both the cysteine and the phenylalanine. Only the CDR3 region is kept as DNA, spanning 51 bases read in frame from base 1. V lost 3 bases and J lost 7 bases, and the count of bases not matched to a germline gene is 12. For the CD8 naive samples, CD45RO-negative cells were positively selected for CCR7, yielding a CD45RA+CCR7+ population from which TemRA cells were excluded. Healthy HIV-negative adults with no recently reported acute infections or vaccinations were included as donors. Every donor was a Caucasian adult residing in Nashville, Tennessee, USA. After blood collection by leukapheresis, PBMCs were isolated using Ficoll-Histopaque density gradient centrifugation and then cryopreserved in the vapor phase of liquid nitrogen. Purity and quantity of every magnetically sorted T cell population were checked by analytical flow cytometry. Each sorted fraction had its genomic DNA isolated and then quantified by UV absorbance on a Nanodrop 2000c.

This sample is drawn from a study of shared clonotypes between healthy human individuals (dated by TCRdb to between 2020 and 2021). As for the study more broadly: Two women and a few men aged 18 to 49 years were included in the cohort. For each donor, CD4 naive and CD4 memory were each given three plates, CD8 naive was given two plates, and CD8 memory was given one plate. The study deeply sequenced blood TCR repertoires of 5 or 6 healthy adults to estimate repertoire size and the extent of clonotype sharing between individuals. Different laboratories and diverse techniques were used to prepare libraries and sequence TCR repertoires, to increase sequencing depth and limit assay-specific biases. Each donor's leukapheresis produced roughly between about 0.9 and 9.5 billion PBMCs. Study-level results and caveats: Larger estimated clonotype richness was generally found for naive subsets than for memory subsets. The small number of donors limited the genetic and exposure-history diversity represented. Compared with non-shared clonotypes, the clonotypes found in all four sorted-subset donors had higher generation probabilities. Rarefaction of sorted-subset datasets indicated incomplete sequencing despite the large sequencing depth. Sampling was restricted to blood, and TCR repertoires in tissue are likely to differ from TCR repertoires in blood. Pairwise subsampling indicated that sequencing depth was expected to affect the degree of clonotype sharing among donors. When several donors were compared, the shared fraction of clonotypes was around 5.1% for naive CD4, 3.5% for naive CD8, more than 2% for memory CD4, and about 0.36% for memory CD8.

Using the deep immunoSEQ assay, TCR CDR3 regions were amplified from genomic DNA by multiplex PCR. Extracted genomic DNA from each cell subset was distributed evenly across all wells of several immunoSEQ 96-well plates, and each plate was treated as a replicate. Each replicate PCR for sorted subsets received 200 ng genomic DNA, equal to 30,000 or so T cell genomes. Purified libraries were measured with a Qubit 3.0 fluorometer, size-checked on a Bioanalyzer 2100, and measured again with the KAPA Library Quantification kit. Each immunoSEQ 96-well plate was sequenced on its own single-read 150-cycle Illumina NextSeq 550 flow cell. Per the original workflow: Because the immunoSEQ output held only junctional sequences and lacked quality scores, the filtering could not match the filtering applied to full-length reads. Sequences were annotated with PyIR, a Python wrapper for IgBLAST v1.9, using IMGT germline references to assign V/J genes and CDR3. Reads were removed for weak V/J assignments (E-value above 1e-6), missing CDR3, stop codons, out-of-frame junctions, or ambiguous translated residues. V3J clonotypes were defined as sequences sharing the same inferred V gene, J gene, and CDR3 amino acid sequence. Percentage overlap between repertoires was computed as shared unique clonotypes divided by the size of the smaller repertoire. RTK rarefaction, the Chao1 estimator, and Recon v2.1 estimates of unobserved clonotypes were used to assess repertoire richness. Generation probabilities for all TCRbeta clonotypes obtained by the gDNA method from a few donors were computed using OLGA. Held by TCRdb, this immuneACCESS table contains in-frame sequences only and omits some clones. Under half of the omission traces to an unresolved V gene where checked; the cause of the rest is unknown. That table is the source of V, J and clone size, and D and trimming were worked out from the DNA. The sample profile shows some 2 million clones; about 95% of them were found once. 1.2% of the sample lies in the top ten.

This TCR was recovered from a man between 18 and 35 years old in good health. The chain is assembled from TRBV2 and TRBJ1-5, and 10 bases in between align with TRBD1. Sequenced sample: naive CD8+ T cells sorted from blood. What the cell subset or site label conveys for this sample: CD45RA+CCR7+. The CDR3 sequence is CASSDQSGQGGFQPQHF. DNA sequence: TGTGCCAGCAGTGATCAGTCCGGACAGGGGGGATTCCAGCCCCAGCATTTT.